The source of this T cell receptor beta chain is a study of cytomegalovirus exposure and HLA in healthy donors. Primers: 60 Vbeta forward and 13 Jbeta reverse. Method: immunoSEQ multiplex PCR; TCRdb's copy keeps in-frame clones and lacks some. Here the sample spans approximately 130,000 clones, approximately 80% being singletons. Sequencing was carried out using PBMCs. The receptor was derived from a man in his fifties or sixties in good health and CMV-seronegative.

The CDR3 nucleotides read TGTGCCAGCAGCTTAATTCGTCGGGACAGCTACTCTGGGGCCAACGTCCTGACTTTC. Translated, it gives CASSLIRRDSYSGANVLTF. The chain combines TRBV11-1 with TRBJ2-6; TRBD1 matches 7 bases. Germline V gene data show CDR1 as SGHAT and CDR2 as FQDESV (reference sequence). The ends lost 2 bases at V and 0 bases at J; junction bases unmatched: 10. The CDR3 sequence is 19 residues long.